Listed below are T cell receptor beta chains from one sample, sequenced in a study of blood T cell repertoires in COVID-19. Only in-frame clones appear in the TCRdb table, and some are missing; sequencing was by immunoSEQ multiplex PCR. Altogether 300,000 to 350,000 clones are present, about 90% being singletons, with the ten largest covering approximately 0.93%. Source material: PBMCs or T cells enriched from blood (not recorded which). The receptors shown here come from a woman aged 25 to 45 who had recovered from COVID-19. CDR3s include the opening cysteine and the closing phenylalanine or tryptophan. The D gene is left open where the match is weak. The listing skips clone size in some rows; elsewhere it reads once, few, many or a size class.

abundance,v_gene,j_gene,d_gene,CDR3aa,CDR3nt
-,TRBV7-4,TRBJ1-4,TRBD1,CASSPTDRGTNEKLFF,TGTGCCAGCAGCCCGACGGACAGGGGGACTAATGAAAAACTGTTTTTT
-,TRBV6-5,TRBJ2-2,-,CASSSQVVTGELFF,TGTGCCAGCAGTTCCCAAGTAGTCACCGGGGAGCTGTTTTTT
-,TRBV10-2,TRBJ2-7,TRBD1,CASSGQGESVDYEQYF,TGCGCCAGCAGTGGACAGGGGGAATCGGTGGACTACGAGCAGTACTTC
-,TRBV9,TRBJ1-2,TRBD1,CASSVRDSYGYTF,TGTGCCAGCAGCGTCCGGGACAGCTATGGCTACACCTTC
-,TRBV10-1,TRBJ2-7,-,CASSRTIQGEQYF,TGCGCCAGCAGCCGGACCATACAGGGAGAGCAGTACTTC
-,TRBV7-8,TRBJ1-1,-,CASRTDRLITEAFF,TGTGCCAGCAGAACCGACAGGTTGATCACTGAAGCTTTCTTT
-,TRBV4-1,TRBJ1-5,-,CASSQDLRGDQPQHF,TGCGCCAGCAGCCAAGATCTAAGGGGCGACCAGCCCCAGCATTTT
-,TRBV9,TRBJ1-2,-,CASSVEQNYGYTF,TGTGCCAGCAGCGTAGAACAGAACTATGGCTACACCTTC
once,TRBV9,TRBJ1-1,TRBD1,CASSVAGGGTEAFF,TGTGCCAGCAGCGTAGCAGGGGGTGGCACTGAAGCTTTCTTT
-,TRBV5-4,TRBJ1-4,-,CASSSEGTNEKLFF,TGTGCCAGCAGCTCGGAGGGTACTAATGAAAAACTGTTTTTT
once,TRBV27,TRBJ1-2,-,CASSLSQGAMGYTF,TGTGCCAGCAGTTTATCCCAAGGGGCTATGGGCTACACCTTC
-,TRBV24-1,TRBJ1-2,-,CATGGFLDGYTF,TGTGCCACGGGGGGGTTTTTGGATGGCTACACCTTC
-,TRBV30,TRBJ1-2,-,CAWTPRGRYGYTF,TGTGCCTGGACCCCAAGGGGTCGCTATGGCTACACCTTC
-,TRBV5-1,TRBJ2-1,TRBD1,CASSLAGTGKVYNEQFF,TGCGCCAGCAGCTTGGCCGGGACAGGGAAAGTCTACAATGAGCAGTTCTTC
once,TRBV2,TRBJ1-5,-,CASSAETGRSQPQHF,TGTGCCAGCAGTGCGGAGACCGGTCGGAGTCAGCCCCAGCATTTT
few,TRBV10-3,TRBJ1-2,TRBD1,CATTGNYGYTF,TGTGCCACGACAGGGAACTATGGCTACACCTTC
-,TRBV2,TRBJ1-5,-,CASRRRADNQPQHF,TGTGCCAGCAGACGGCGGGCTGACAATCAGCCCCAGCATTTT
-,TRBV28,TRBJ1-2,TRBD1,CASSVRDRSAFGGYTF,TGTGCCAGCAGTGTCCGGGACAGGTCGGCCTTTGGCGGCTACACCTTC
-,TRBV10-3,TRBJ1-1,-,CAISEIGGGSTEAFF,TGTGCCATCAGTGAGATTGGCGGCGGTAGCACTGAAGCTTTCTTT
-,TRBV19,TRBJ1-6,TRBD1,CASSIIQGGSPLHF,TGTGCCAGTAGTATCATCCAGGGGGGTTCACCCCTCCACTTT
-,TRBV7-9,TRBJ1-2,-,CASSPPGTPIGGYTF,TGTGCCAGCAGCCCGCCGGGGACACCGATTGGGGGCTACACCTTC
-,TRBV6-5,TRBJ1-4,TRBD1,CASSSRDRHLKLFF,TGTGCCAGCAGCTCAAGGGACAGACACCTAAAACTGTTTTTT
-,TRBV7-2,TRBJ2-3,TRBD2,CASSSLTSGGDTQYF,TGTGCCAGCAGCTCCTTGACTAGCGGGGGTGATACGCAGTATTTT
-,TRBV14,TRBJ2-2,-,CASSQVRAAGELFF,TGTGCCAGCAGCCAAGTGAGGGCCGCCGGGGAGCTGTTTTTT